The 4 T cell receptor beta chains listed next were all sequenced from one sample in a study of CD8+CD57+ T cells in acquired aplastic anemia. It was genomic DNA that served as the template for profiling TCR beta VDJ and CDR3. TCRdb used MiXCR to reprocess the reads, holding one entry per CDR3 protein. The top ten clones hold roughly 3% of a sample with 130,000 or so distinct CDR3 sequences, nearly 40% of them seen once. Patients chosen for sequencing had shown CD8+CD57+ cell expansion by flow cytometry. The sample consisted of sorted CD4+, CD8+, or CD8+CD57+ T cells (not recorded which) from PBMCs. Receptors were obtained from a human donor with aplastic anemia.

This clonotype was seen repeatedly, ten times or more. The gene calls are TRBV25-1 and TRBJ2-7; D may be TRBD1 (7 bases). This CDR3 has 15 residues. V was trimmed by 5 bases and J by 3 bases, leaving 17 bases between them. CDR1 is MGHDK, CDR2 SYGVNS, per germline. In DNA, the CDR3 is TGTGCCAGCAGTCCCACCGACAGGGAGGACTACGAGCAGTACTTC. Translation gives CASSPTDREDYEQYF.

This sequence joins TRBV25-1 and TRBJ2-7, with 7 nucleotides matching TRBD1. Losses at the gene ends were 7 bases for V and 0 bases for J; bases not matched to a gene: 3. This CDR3 has 13 amino acids. Germline V gives CDR1 MGHDK, CDR2 SYGVNS. CDR3 in amino acids: CASKGQYSYEQYF. DNA of the CDR3: TGTGCCAGCAAGGGACAGTACTCCTACGAGCAGTACTTC.

This clonotype has ten or more counts. The chain employs TRBV3-1 and TRBJ1-2, with unresolved D. The germline gives CDR1 LGHDT, CDR2 YNNKEL (reference sequence). The CDR3 covers 14 residues. V was shortened by 0 bases and J by 2 bases, with 7 bases between the two germline ends. CDR3 sequence (DNA): TGTGCCAGCAGCCAAGACATTCAAAACTATGGCTACACCTTC. Protein sequence: CASSQDIQNYGYTF.

The table lists this clonotype with many counts. The CDR3 DNA is TGTGCCAGCAGGCAAGCGGATTTCGGGGATGGCTACACCTTC. This encodes CASRQADFGDGYTF. The V call is TRBV28, the J call TRBJ1-2; D call uncertain. Looked up from germline, CDR1 is MDHEN and CDR2 is SYDVKM. This CDR3 has 14 amino acids. Trimming removed 6 bases from V and 6 bases from J, with 17 bases in between.